This T cell receptor beta chain was found in a study of T-cell memory formation after mild COVID-19. TCRdb processed the 5' RACE reads anew with MiXCR; each CDR3 protein has one entry. The sample contains approximately 560,000 distinct CDR3 sequences, approximately 15% of which appear only once. V was clipped by 7 bases and J by 6 bases; unmatched bases: 8. Looked up from germline, CDR1 is MNHNY and CDR2 is SVGAGI (reference sequence). The CDR3 spans 13 residues. Study outcomes and limitations: Day 15 to 85 contracting clones showed balanced CD4/CD8; later expanders leaned CD4+.

For this clonotype: Its antigen is still unknown.

The rearrangement links TRBV6-6 to TRBJ2-7, with 8 bases fitting TRBD1. The clonotype comes from an adult woman who had mild COVID-19 (a few samples of this study predate the infection). Cell type and time point are not known. The sequencing input was PBMCs or a T cell subset sorted from them (not recorded which). CDR3 bases: TGTGCCAGCAAGGTTCAGGGGGCTCCCGAGCAGTACTTC. Amino acids: CASKVQGAPEQYF.